This T cell receptor beta chain stems from a study of CD4 T cells in relation to SARS-CoV-2 and coronaviruses. Background on the study: TCR beta CDR3s were sequenced after 10-day antigen culture of PBMCs. The HLA restriction of the shared crossreactive spike epitopes was mapped. Whole-study results and caveats: Compared with monoreactive clones, crossreactive clones showed significantly weaker SARS-CoV-2 expansion.

For this clone: Its specificity is unknown.

CD4+ T cells from unexposed donors were obtained before the COVID-19 pandemic (2011-2018). After approximately 10 days of culture, CD4+ T cells were isolated. As cell numbers allowed, unexposed-donor CD4+ T cells faced SARS-CoV-2 S/N and four cold-coronavirus spikes. The protocol was immunoSEQ multiplex PCR, while the TCRdb copy is restricted to in-frame clones and leaves out a portion. The sample includes some 29,000 clones, approximately 80% seen only once; the top ten take about 15%. Germline V gene lookup returns CDR1 SGHRS and CDR2 YFSETQ. The junction had 9 bases not matched to a gene; V was cut back by 0 bases and J by 8 bases. The CDR3 sequence is 15 residues long.

The TCR was taken from a human donor in good health. The genes are TRBV5-1 and TRBJ1-2; TRBD1 matches at 8 bases. The sample consisted of CD4+ T cells from PBMCs, cultured in vitro. CDR3 residues: CASSLDATGAGGYTF. The DNA for the CDR3 is TGCGCCAGCAGCTTGGATGCGACAGGGGCCGGAGGCTACACCTTC. Together with reference TRBV5-1 and TRBJ1-2, the CDR3 gives the full variable domain: KAGVTQTPRYLIKTRGQQVTLSCSPISGHRSVSWYQQTPGQGLQFLFEYFSETQRNKGNFPGRFSGRQFSNSRSEMNVSTLELGDSALYLCASSLDATGAGGYTFGSGTRLTVV.